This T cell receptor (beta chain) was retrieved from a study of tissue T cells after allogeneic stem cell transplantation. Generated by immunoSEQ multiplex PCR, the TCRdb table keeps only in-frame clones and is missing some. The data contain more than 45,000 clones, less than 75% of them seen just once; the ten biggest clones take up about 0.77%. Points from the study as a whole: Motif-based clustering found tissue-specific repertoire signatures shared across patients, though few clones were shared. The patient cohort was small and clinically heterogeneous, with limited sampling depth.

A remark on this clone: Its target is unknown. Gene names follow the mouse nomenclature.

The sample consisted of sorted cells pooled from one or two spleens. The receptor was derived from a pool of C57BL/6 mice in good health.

CDR3: CASSLGLGGENYAEQFF. CDR3 DNA (partial): TGTGCCAGCTCTCTGGGACTGGGGGGCGAGAACTATGCTGAGCAGTTC. The chain is built from TRBV12-1 and TRBJ2-1; 12 bases agree with TRBD2. The sequence runs out 1 residue before the end of the CDR3; the remainder is reconstructed from the germline J gene. Germline assignment: CDR1 SGHSN and CDR2 HYEKVE. Trimming took 1 base from V and 1 from J; bases not matched to a gene: 4. The CDR3 contains 17 residues.